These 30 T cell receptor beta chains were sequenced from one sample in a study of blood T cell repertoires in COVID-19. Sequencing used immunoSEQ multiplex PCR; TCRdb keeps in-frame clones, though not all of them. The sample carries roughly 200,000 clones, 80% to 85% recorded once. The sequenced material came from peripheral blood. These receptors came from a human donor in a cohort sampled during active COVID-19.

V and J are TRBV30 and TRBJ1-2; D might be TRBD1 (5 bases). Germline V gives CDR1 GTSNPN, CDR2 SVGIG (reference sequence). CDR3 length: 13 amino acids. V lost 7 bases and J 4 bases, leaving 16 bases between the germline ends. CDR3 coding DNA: TGTGCCTCTAATACCGTCAGGGCCTATGGCTACACCTTC. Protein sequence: CASNTVRAYGYTF.

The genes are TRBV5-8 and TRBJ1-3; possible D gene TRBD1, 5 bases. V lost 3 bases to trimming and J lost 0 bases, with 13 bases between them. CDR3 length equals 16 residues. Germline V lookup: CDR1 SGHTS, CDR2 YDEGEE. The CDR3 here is CASSWGDVLSGNTIYF. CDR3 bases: TGTGCCAGCAGCTGGGGGGACGTACTCTCTGGAAACACCATATATTTT.

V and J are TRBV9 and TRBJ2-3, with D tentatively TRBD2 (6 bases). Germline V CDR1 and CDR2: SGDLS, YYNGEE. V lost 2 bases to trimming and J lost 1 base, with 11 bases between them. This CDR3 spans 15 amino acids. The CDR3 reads CASSVRGGGTDTQYF. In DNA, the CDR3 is TGTGCCAGCAGCGTGAGGGGAGGAGGCACAGATACGCAGTATTTT.

The CDR3 bases are TGTGCCAGCAGCCCCCAAACCCTAGCTACTACGAATGAGCAGTTCTTC. This gives the protein CASSPQTLATTNEQFF. The chain has TRBV7-6 and TRBJ2-1, with a possible D match to TRBD2 (5 bases). This CDR3 has 16 residues. Germline V lookup: CDR1 SGHVS, CDR2 FNYEAQ. With 5 bases removed from V and 7 bases from J, the gap between germline ends came to 21 bases.

The CDR3 bases are TGTGCCAGCAGCACCGCGGCGGGTAGCGGGTTTATAAATGAGCAGTTCTTC. It specifies CASSTAAGSGFINEQFF. The chain recombines TRBV27 with TRBJ2-1; 7 bases match TRBD2. V lost 6 bases, J lost 7 bases, and 18 bases stayed unmatched. The V gene's germline CDR1 is MNHEY and CDR2 SMNVEV (reference sequence). This CDR3 contains 17 residues.

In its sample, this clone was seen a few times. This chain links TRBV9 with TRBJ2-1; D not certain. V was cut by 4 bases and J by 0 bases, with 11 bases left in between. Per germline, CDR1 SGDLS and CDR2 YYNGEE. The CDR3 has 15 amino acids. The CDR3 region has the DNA TGTGCCAGCAGCTATCGACAAAGCTCCTACAATGAGCAGTTCTTC. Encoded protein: CASSYRQSSYNEQFF. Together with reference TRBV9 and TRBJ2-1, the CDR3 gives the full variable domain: DSGVTQTPKHLITATGQRVTLRCSPRSGDLSVYWYQQSLDQGLQFLIQYYNGEERAKGNILERFSAQQFPDLHSELNLSSLELGDSALYFCASSYRQSSYNEQFFGPGTRLTVL.

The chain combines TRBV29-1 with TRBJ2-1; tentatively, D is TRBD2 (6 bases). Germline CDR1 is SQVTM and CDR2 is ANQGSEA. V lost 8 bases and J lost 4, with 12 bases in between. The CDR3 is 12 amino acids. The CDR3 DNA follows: TGCAGCCTTGCCAGCGGGTACAATGAGCAGTTCTTC. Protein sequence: CSLASGYNEQFF.

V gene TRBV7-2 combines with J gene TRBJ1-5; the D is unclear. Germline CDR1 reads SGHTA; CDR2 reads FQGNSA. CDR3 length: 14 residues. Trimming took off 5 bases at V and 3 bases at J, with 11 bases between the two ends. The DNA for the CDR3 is TGTGCCAGCAGCCCCTCGGGATTCAATCAGCCCCAGCATTTT. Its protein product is CASSPSGFNQPQHF.

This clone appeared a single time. CDR3 amino acids: CASGGTGIITEAFF. The DNA for the CDR3 is TGTGCCAGCGGAGGGACAGGGATCATCACTGAAGCTTTCTTT. The chain couples TRBV6-5 to TRBJ1-1; 9 positions match TRBD1. This CDR3 region has 14 residues. V was clipped by 8 bases and J by 4 bases; unmatched bases: 8. CDR1 is MNHEY and CDR2 is SVGAGI in the germline V gene.

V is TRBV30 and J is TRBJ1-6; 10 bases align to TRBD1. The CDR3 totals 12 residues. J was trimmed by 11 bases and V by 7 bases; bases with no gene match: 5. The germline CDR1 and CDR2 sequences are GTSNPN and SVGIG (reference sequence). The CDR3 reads CAFDRGQTPLHF. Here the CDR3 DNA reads TGTGCCTTCGACAGGGGGCAGACACCCCTCCACTTT. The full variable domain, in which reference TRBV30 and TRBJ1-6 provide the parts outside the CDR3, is SQTIHQWPATLVQPVGSPLSLECTVEGTSNPNLYWYRQAAGRGLQLLFYSVGIGQISSEVPQNLSASRPQDRQFILSSKKLLLSDSGFYLCAFDRGQTPLHFGNGTRLTVT.

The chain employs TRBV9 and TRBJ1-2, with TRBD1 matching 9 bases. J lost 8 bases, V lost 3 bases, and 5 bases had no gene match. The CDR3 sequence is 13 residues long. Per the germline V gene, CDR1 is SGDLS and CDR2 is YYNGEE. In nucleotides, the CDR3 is TGTGCCAGCAGCGCCCGGACAGGGGACGGCTACACCTTC. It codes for CASSARTGDGYTF.

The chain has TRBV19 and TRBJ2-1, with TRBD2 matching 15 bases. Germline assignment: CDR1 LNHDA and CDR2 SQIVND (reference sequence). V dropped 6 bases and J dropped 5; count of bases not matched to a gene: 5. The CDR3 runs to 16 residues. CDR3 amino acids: CASSGTSGGIHNEQFF. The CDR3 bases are TGTGCCAGTAGCGGGACTAGCGGGGGGATACACAATGAGCAGTTCTTC.

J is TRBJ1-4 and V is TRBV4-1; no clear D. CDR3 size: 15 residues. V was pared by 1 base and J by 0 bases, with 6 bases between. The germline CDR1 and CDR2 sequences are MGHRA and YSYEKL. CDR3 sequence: CASSQGQATNEKLFF. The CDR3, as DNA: TGCGCCAGCAGCCAAGGGCAGGCAACTAATGAAAAACTGTTTTTT.

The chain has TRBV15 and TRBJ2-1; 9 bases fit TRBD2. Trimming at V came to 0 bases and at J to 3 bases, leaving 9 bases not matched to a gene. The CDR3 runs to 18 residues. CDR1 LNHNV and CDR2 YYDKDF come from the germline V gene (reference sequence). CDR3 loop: CATSRDLGSGRIYNEQFF. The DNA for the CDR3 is TGTGCCACCAGCAGAGATTTGGGTAGCGGGAGAATCTACAATGAGCAGTTCTTC.

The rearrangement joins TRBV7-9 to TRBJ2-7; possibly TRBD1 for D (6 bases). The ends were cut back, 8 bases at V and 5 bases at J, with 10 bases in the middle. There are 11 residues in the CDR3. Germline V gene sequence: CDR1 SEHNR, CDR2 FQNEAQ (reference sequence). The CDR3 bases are TGTGCCAGCGGACAGAGAAACGAGCAGTACTTC. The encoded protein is CASGQRNEQYF.

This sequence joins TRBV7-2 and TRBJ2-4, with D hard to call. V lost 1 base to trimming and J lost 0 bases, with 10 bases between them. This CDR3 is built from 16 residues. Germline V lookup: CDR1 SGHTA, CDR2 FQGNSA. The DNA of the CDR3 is TGTGCCAGCAGCTTAGGACTTATTCTAGCCAAAAACATTCAGTACTTC. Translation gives CASSLGLILAKNIQYF.

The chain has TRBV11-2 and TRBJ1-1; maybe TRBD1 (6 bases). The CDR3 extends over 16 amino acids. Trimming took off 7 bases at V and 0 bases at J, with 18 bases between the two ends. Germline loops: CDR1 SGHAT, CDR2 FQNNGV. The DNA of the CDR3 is TGTGCCAGCAACCGGGAGGGGGGTATCGTGAACACTGAAGCTTTCTTT. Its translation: CASNREGGIVNTEAFF.

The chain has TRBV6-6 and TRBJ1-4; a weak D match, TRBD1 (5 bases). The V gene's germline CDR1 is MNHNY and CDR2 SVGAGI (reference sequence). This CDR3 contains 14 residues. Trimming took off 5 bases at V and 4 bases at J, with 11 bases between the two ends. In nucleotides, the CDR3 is TGTGCCAGCAGTCCCCCCGGGGGTAATGAAAAACTGTTTTTT. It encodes CASSPPGGNEKLFF.

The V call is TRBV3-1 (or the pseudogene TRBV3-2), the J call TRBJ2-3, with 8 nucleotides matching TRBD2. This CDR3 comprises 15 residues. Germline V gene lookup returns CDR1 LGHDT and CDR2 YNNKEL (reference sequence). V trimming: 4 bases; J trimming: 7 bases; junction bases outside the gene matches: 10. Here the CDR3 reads CASSRSGEGRYTQYF. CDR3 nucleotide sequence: TGTGCCAGCAGCCGTAGCGGGGAGGGCCGGTATACGCAGTATTTT.

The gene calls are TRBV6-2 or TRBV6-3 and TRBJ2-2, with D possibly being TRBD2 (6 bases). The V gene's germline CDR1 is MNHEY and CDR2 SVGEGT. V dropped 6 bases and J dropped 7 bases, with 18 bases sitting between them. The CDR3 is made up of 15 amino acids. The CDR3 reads CASSPRVVGGGELFF. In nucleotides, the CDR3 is TGTGCCAGCAGCCCCCGAGTGGTGGGAGGCGGGGAGCTGTTTTTT.

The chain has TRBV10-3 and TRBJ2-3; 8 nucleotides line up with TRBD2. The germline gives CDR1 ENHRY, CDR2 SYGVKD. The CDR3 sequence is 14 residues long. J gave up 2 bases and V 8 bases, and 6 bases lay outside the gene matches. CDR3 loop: CAIGQAGDTDTQYF. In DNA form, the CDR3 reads TGTGCCATCGGTCAAGCGGGGGACACAGATACGCAGTATTTT.

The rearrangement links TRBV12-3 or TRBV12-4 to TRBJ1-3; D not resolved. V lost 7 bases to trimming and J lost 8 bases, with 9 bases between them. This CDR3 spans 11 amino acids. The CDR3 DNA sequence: TGTGCCAGCACCAGGTCGGACACCATATATTTT. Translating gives CASTRSDTIYF.

CDR3 protein: CASSSGTSGGETQYF. In DNA, the CDR3 is TGCGCCAGCAGCTCCGGGACTAGCGGGGGGGAGACCCAGTACTTC. The J gene is TRBJ2-5, the V gene TRBV5-1, with 15 nucleotides matching TRBD2. CDR1 and CDR2 from the germline V gene are SGHRS and YFSETQ. The V gene end was trimmed by 3 bases and the J gene end by 5 bases; junction bases not matched to a gene: 2. The CDR3 contains 15 residues.

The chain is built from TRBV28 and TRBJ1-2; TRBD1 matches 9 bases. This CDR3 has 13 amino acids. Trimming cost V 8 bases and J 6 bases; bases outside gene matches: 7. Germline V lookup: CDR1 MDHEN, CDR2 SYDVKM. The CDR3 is CASGEQGAHGYTF. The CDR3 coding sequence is TGTGCCAGCGGTGAACAGGGGGCGCATGGCTACACCTTC.

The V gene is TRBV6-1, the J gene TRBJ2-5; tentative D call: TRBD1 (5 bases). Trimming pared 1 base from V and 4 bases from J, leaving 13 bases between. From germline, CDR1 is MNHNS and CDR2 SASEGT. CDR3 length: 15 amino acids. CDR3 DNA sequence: TGTGCCAGCAGTGAAGTTGGGGCAGCCAGAGAGACCCAGTACTTC. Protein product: CASSEVGAARETQYF.

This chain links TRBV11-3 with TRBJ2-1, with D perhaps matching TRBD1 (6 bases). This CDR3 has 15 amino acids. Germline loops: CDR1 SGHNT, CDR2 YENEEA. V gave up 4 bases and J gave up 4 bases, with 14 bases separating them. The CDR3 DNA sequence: TGTGCCAGCAGCTCACCGGGACACTCTTACAATGAGCAGTTCTTC. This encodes CASSSPGHSYNEQFF.

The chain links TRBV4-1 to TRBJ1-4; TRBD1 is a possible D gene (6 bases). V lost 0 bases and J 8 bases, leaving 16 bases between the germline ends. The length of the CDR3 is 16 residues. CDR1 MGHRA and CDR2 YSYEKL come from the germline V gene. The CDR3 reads CASSQDWQGRNEKLFF. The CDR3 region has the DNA TGCGCCAGCAGCCAAGACTGGCAGGGGCGAAACGAAAAACTGTTTTTT.

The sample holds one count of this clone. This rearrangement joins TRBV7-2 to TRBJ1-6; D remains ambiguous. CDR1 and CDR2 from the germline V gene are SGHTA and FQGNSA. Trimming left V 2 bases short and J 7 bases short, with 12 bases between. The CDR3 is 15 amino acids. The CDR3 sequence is CASSLSSFGNSPLHF. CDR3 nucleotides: TGTGCCAGCAGCTTATCAAGTTTCGGGAATTCACCCCTCCACTTT.

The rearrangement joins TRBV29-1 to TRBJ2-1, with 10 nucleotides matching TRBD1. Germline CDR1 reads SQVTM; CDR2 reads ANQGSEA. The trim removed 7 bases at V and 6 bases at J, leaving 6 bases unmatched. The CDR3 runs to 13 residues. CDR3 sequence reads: CSARDRGFNEQFF. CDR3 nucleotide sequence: TGCAGCGCCCGGGACAGGGGTTTCAATGAGCAGTTCTTC.

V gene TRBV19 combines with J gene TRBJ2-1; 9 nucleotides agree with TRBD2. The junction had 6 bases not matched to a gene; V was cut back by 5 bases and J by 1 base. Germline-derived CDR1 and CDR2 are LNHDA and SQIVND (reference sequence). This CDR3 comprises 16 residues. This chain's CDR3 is CASSVRAGGSYNEQFF. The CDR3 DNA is TGTGCCAGTAGTGTACGGGCGGGGGGGTCCTACAATGAGCAGTTCTTC.